This T cell receptor (beta chain) was profiled in a study of monozygotic twins with inflammatory bowel disease. CDR3 length: 15 residues. TCRdb reprocessed the 5' RACE reads and stores each CDR3 protein as one record, lacking DNA. This listing includes about 440,000 distinct CDR3 sequences. The J gene is TRBJ2-3, the V gene TRBV12-3 or TRBV12-4; TCRdb reports TRBD2, a call that lacks DNA to check it against. The origin of this receptor is a human donor with ulcerative colitis or Crohn's disease, or a healthy co-twin of an affected twin (not recorded which). Sequenced input: blood. CDR3 sequence: CASSLAGGNTDTQYF.